One and the same sample provided the 27 T cell receptor beta chains below, sequenced in a study of cytomegalovirus exposure and HLA in healthy donors. Sequenced by immunoSEQ multiplex PCR; TCRdb stores in-frame clones only, minus some. The data hold about 82,000 clones, with 90% to 95% observed a single time. The sequencing input was PBMCs. The receptor set was obtained from a man younger than 35 in good health and CMV-seronegative.

The genes are TRBV14 and TRBJ2-3; TRBD2 might be the D (5 bases). Germline V gene lookup returns CDR1 SGHDN and CDR2 FVKESK. The CDR3 length is 15 residues. Trimming took off 4 bases at V and 0 bases at J, with 11 bases between the two ends. CDR3 protein: CASSPVTTSTDTQYF. In DNA form, the CDR3 reads TGTGCCAGCAGCCCCGTGACTACAAGCACAGATACGCAGTATTTT.

Note on this clone: An end of the junction does not agree with germline; a read error may underlie this. The rearrangement joins TRBV28 to TRBJ2-3; D might be TRBD1 (5 bases). The germline V gene has CDR1 MDHEN and CDR2 SYDVKM. The CDR3 is 13 amino acids. The CDR3 loop reads CASITQGLFYADF. Written as DNA, the CDR3 is TGTGCCAGCATCACGCAGGGCCTCTTTTACGCCGATTTT.

The chain couples TRBV10-1 to TRBJ2-7; D call uncertain. V was pared by 3 bases and J by 2 bases, with 17 bases between. Germline assignment: CDR1 WNHNN and CDR2 SYGVQD (reference sequence). CDR3 length: 16 amino acids. CDR3: CASSEILETTTYEQYF. Written as DNA, the CDR3 is TGCGCCAGCAGTGAAATTCTAGAAACTACTACCTACGAGCAGTACTTC.

V is TRBV18 and J is TRBJ2-7, with a weak D call TRBD2 (5 bases). Trimming pared 3 bases from V and 5 bases from J, leaving 11 bases between. CDR1 and CDR2 from the germline V gene are KGHSH and LQKENI. CDR3 length equals 13 residues. The CDR3 DNA reads as TGTGCCAGCTCACCTATGAGGGTCCACGAGCAGTACTTC. Translated, it gives CASSPMRVHEQYF.

The chain recombines TRBV6-1 with TRBJ1-3; TRBD1 aligns across 8 bases. The CDR3 has 14 amino acids. Trimming at V came to 7 bases and at J to 10 bases, leaving 12 bases not matched to a gene. Germline CDR1 and CDR2: MNHNS and SASEGT. The CDR3 DNA sequence: TGTGCCAGCACGCTCACCGGGACAGGCGGGACCATATATTTT. Its translation is CASTLTGTGGTIYF.

V is TRBV19 and J is TRBJ2-1; 7 bases map to TRBD2. Germline CDR1 LNHDA, CDR2 SQIVND (reference sequence). The CDR3 has 17 residues. With V trimmed by 3 bases and J by 1 base, 9 bases remained unmatched. The chain's CDR3 is CASSIGIAGKSYNEQFF. CDR3 nucleotide sequence: TGTGCCAGTAGTATTGGGATAGCGGGTAAGTCCTACAATGAGCAGTTCTTC. The variable domain in full, completed from reference TRBV19 and TRBJ2-1, reads DGGITQSPKYLFRKEGQNVTLSCEQNLNHDAMYWYRQDPGQGLRLIYYSQIVNDFQKGDIAEGYSVSREKKESFPLTVTSAQKNPTAFYLCASSIGIAGKSYNEQFFGPGTRLTVL.

The chain uses TRBV7-2 and TRBJ2-5; tentative D call: TRBD1 (6 bases). Germline V gene data show CDR1 as SGHTA and CDR2 as FQGNSA. This CDR3 is built from 16 residues. In DNA, the CDR3 is TGTGCGATCAAATTAGGGGGAGTAGGGCTACAAGAGACCCAGTACTTC. This sequence encodes CAIKLGGVGLQETQYF.

The V gene is TRBV4-2, the J gene TRBJ1-2; D remains ambiguous. The V gene's germline CDR1 is LGHNA and CDR2 YNFKEQ. Trimming took 4 bases from V and 8 from J, leaving 20 bases between them. The CDR3 consists of 15 residues. Here the CDR3 reads CASSRNTGNSVGYTF. The DNA of the CDR3 is TGTGCCAGCAGCCGCAACACCGGGAATTCAGTAGGCTACACCTTC.

The rearrangement links TRBV7-9 to TRBJ2-7; 7 bases line up with TRBD1. V lost 7 bases and J lost 3; bases outside the gene matches: 6. This CDR3 has 13 residues. Germline loops: CDR1 SEHNR, CDR2 FQNEAQ (reference sequence). The DNA of the CDR3 is TGTGCCAGCACGACAGGGAGTAGCTACGAGCAGTACTTC. Encoded protein: CASTTGSSYEQYF.

The gene calls are TRBV11-3 and TRBJ2-1, with 7 positions matching TRBD2. With 5 bases clipped from V and 5 bases from J, the junction kept 9 bases outside the gene matches. CDR3 length: 15 residues. Germline V gene data show CDR1 as SGHNT and CDR2 as YENEEA. CDR3 nucleotides: TGTGCCAGCAGCAAAGGCCCTAGCGGAAACAATGAGCAGTTCTTC. Amino acids: CASSKGPSGNNEQFF. The whole variable domain, filled in from reference TRBV11-3 and TRBJ2-1, reads EAGVVQSPRYKIIEKKQPVAFWCNPISGHNTLYWYLQNLGQGPELLIRYENEEAVDDSQLPKDRFSAERLKGVDSTLKIQPAELGDSAVYLCASSKGPSGNNEQFFGPGTRLTVL.

The V call is TRBV6-1, the J call TRBJ1-1, with a tentative D call TRBD1 (5 bases). Trimming pared 0 bases from V and 5 bases from J, leaving 13 bases between. Germline CDR1 reads MNHNS; CDR2 reads SASEGT. The CDR3 is made up of 15 amino acids. CDR3 bases: TGTGCCAGCAGTGAAGCCCCGGGGGGGGATACTGAAGCTTTCTTT. Translating it yields CASSEAPGGDTEAFF.

This CDR3 reads CASSHRREQYF. The CDR3 DNA is TGTGCCAGCAGCCATCGGAGGGAGCAGTACTTC. V usage is TRBV14 and J usage is TRBJ2-7, with TRBD2 as a possible D gene (5 bases). Germline CDR1 SGHDN, CDR2 FVKESK. This CDR3 is built from 11 residues. V shed 3 bases and J shed 7 bases, with 7 bases lying between them.

V is TRBV29-1 and J is TRBJ1-2; D gene uncertain. V shed 3 bases and J shed 2 bases, with 7 bases lying between them. This CDR3 comprises 12 residues. CDR1 SQVTM and CDR2 ANQGSEA come from the germline V gene. The CDR3 loop is CSVDLPNYGYTF. The CDR3 nucleotides are TGCAGCGTTGACCTACCAAACTATGGCTACACCTTC.

The rearrangement uses TRBV19 and TRBJ1-5; 8 bases are shared with TRBD1. This CDR3 is built from 18 residues. CDR1 is LNHDA and CDR2 is SQIVND in the germline V gene (reference sequence). With 4 bases clipped from V and 7 bases from J, the junction kept 18 bases outside the gene matches. The CDR3 coding sequence is TGTGCCAGTAGTAGATCCCCCCGGACAGGGTGGGAAGGGCAGCCCCAGCATTTT. Residues: CASSRSPRTGWEGQPQHF.

This clone was recorded only once. The chain combines TRBV10-2 with TRBJ2-7, with 7 positions matching TRBD2. This CDR3 is 15 amino acids long. The junction had 7 bases not matched to a gene; V was cut back by 4 bases and J by 1 base. The germline gives CDR1 WSHSY, CDR2 SAAADI. Here the CDR3 reads CASSATLAASYEQYF. The CDR3 DNA reads TGCGCCAGCAGTGCTACCCTAGCGGCGTCCTACGAGCAGTACTTC.

In its sample, this clone was seen once. The gene calls are TRBV27 and TRBJ1-2; TRBD1 agrees at 10 bases. Germline V gene data show CDR1 as MNHEY and CDR2 as SMNVEV (reference sequence). V trimming: 6 bases; J trimming: 8 bases; junction bases outside the gene matches: 12. This CDR3 spans 15 amino acids. The DNA for the CDR3 is TGTGCCAGCAGGAGTACCGGGACAGGGGAGGGAGGCTACACCTTC. Protein: CASRSTGTGEGGYTF.

This chain uses TRBV27 with TRBJ2-3; 12 nucleotides align to TRBD2. The CDR3 length is 16 residues. Per germline, CDR1 MNHEY and CDR2 SMNVEV (reference sequence). The J segment lost 6 bases and the V segment lost 1 base, leaving 5 bases of the junction unmatched. Here the CDR3 DNA reads TGTGCCAGCAGTTTATTACTAGCGGGGGGTGGTGATACGCAGTATTTT. This codes for CASSLLLAGGGDTQYF.

The J gene is TRBJ1-5, the V gene TRBV5-6; TRBD1 agrees at 8 bases. The length of the CDR3 is 14 residues. Germline V lookup: CDR1 SGHDT, CDR2 YYEEEE. J was trimmed by 9 bases and V by 4 bases; bases with no gene match: 9. The CDR3 DNA follows: TGTGCCAGCAGCCGGGGACAGGTCGGTGGGCCCCAGCATTTT. Protein sequence: CASSRGQVGGPQHF. The whole variable domain, filled in from reference TRBV5-6 and TRBJ1-5, reads DAGVTQSPTHLIKTRGQQVTLRCSPKSGHDTVSWYQQALGQGPQFIFQYYEEEERQRGNFPDRFSGHQFPNYSSELNVNALLLGDSALYLCASSRGQVGGPQHFGDGTRLSIL.

The V and J genes are TRBV13 and TRBJ2-7; D perhaps matches TRBD1 (7 bases). The V gene lost 5 bases and the J gene lost 5 bases, with 16 bases spanning the gap. The CDR3 has 14 residues. Per germline, CDR1 PRHDT and CDR2 FYEKMQ (reference sequence). The CDR3 bases are TGTGCCAGCAGCCCGTTCGACAGGGAGGACGAGCAGTACTTC. Translation gives CASSPFDREDEQYF.

V gene TRBV6-1 combines with J gene TRBJ2-7, with a weak D call TRBD1 (6 bases). This CDR3 has 14 amino acids. V was pared by 2 bases and J by 3 bases, with 11 bases between. CDR1 and CDR2 from the germline V gene are MNHNS and SASEGT. The CDR3 region is CASSEQGHRYEQYF. DNA for the CDR3: TGTGCCAGCAGTGAACAGGGGCACCGCTACGAGCAGTACTTC.

The chain links TRBV2 to TRBJ2-1; TRBD2 might be the D (5 bases). The CDR3 is made up of 13 amino acids. Trimming shortened V by 0 bases and J by 16 bases, and 16 bases separated the two germline ends. Germline CDR1 and CDR2: SNHLY and FYNNEI. Written as DNA, the CDR3 is TGTGCCAGCAGTGAAGCGGACTTGGCAATTAATTTCTTC. Protein product: CASSEADLAINFF.

The chain employs TRBV7-3 and TRBJ2-7; 8 nucleotides line up with TRBD2. With V trimmed by 0 bases and J by 2 bases, 0 bases remained unmatched. The CDR3 totals 14 residues. Germline CDR1 and CDR2: SGHTA and FQGTGA. This CDR3 reads CASSLTSGAYEQYF. For the CDR3, the DNA is TGTGCCAGCAGCTTAACTAGCGGGGCCTACGAGCAGTACTTC.

This rearrangement joins TRBV5-6 to TRBJ2-7; no clear D. This CDR3 comprises 15 residues. Germline values: CDR1 SGHDT, CDR2 YYEEEE. V dropped 2 bases and J dropped 4 bases, with 16 bases sitting between them. In DNA form, the CDR3 reads TGTGCCAGCAGCTTATCTCTGGTGCGGCCGTACGAGCAGTACTTC. This sequence encodes CASSLSLVRPYEQYF.

This chain joins TRBV6-5 and TRBJ1-2; 7 nucleotides match TRBD1. The length of the CDR3 is 15 residues. V shed 6 bases, J shed 4 bases, and the junction held 11 bases outside the gene matches. CDR1 MNHEY and CDR2 SVGAGI come from the germline V gene. The CDR3 nucleotides are TGTGCCAGCAGGAGACAGGGCTTAGGCGGCTATGGCTACACCTTC. Amino acids: CASRRQGLGGYGYTF.

The chain couples TRBV11-1 to TRBJ1-1; D perhaps matches TRBD1 (5 bases). The CDR3 extends over 15 amino acids. Germline CDR1 SGHAT, CDR2 FQDESV (reference sequence). V was clipped by 1 base and J by 5 bases, with 14 bases between them. As DNA, the CDR3 is TGTGCCAGCAGCTTAGATTCAGGGTCGAAAACTGAAGCTTTCTTT. It is translated as CASSLDSGSKTEAFF. Based on the CDR3 plus reference TRBV11-1 and TRBJ1-1, the full variable domain is EAEVAQSPRYKITEKSQAVAFWCDPISGHATLYWYRQILGQGPELLVQFQDESVVDDSQLPKDRFSAERLKGVDSTLKIQPAELGDSAMYLCASSLDSGSKTEAFFGQGTRLTVV.

The CDR3 loop is CASTPNDRTNTEAFF. CDR3 nucleotides: TGTGCCAGTACCCCCAATGACAGGACGAACACTGAAGCTTTCTTT. This chain uses TRBV19 with TRBJ1-1; D is possibly TRBD1 (6 bases). This CDR3 contains 15 residues. Trimming took 7 bases from V and 1 from J, leaving 16 bases between them. Germline CDR1 is LNHDA and CDR2 is SQIVND (reference sequence).

The rearrangement uses TRBV5-1 and TRBJ2-5; D is ambiguous. The V gene's germline CDR1 is SGHRS and CDR2 YFSETQ. V lost 2 bases and J 5 bases, leaving 4 bases between the germline ends. The CDR3 spans 11 residues. CDR3 sequence (DNA): TGCGCCAGCAGCTTCTCGGAGACCCAGTACTTC. Translating gives CASSFSETQYF.